The TCR beta chain described here comes from a study of tissue T cells after allogeneic stem cell transplantation. Time point in this sample: mouse harvest day 7 after allogeneic transplant. The graft held 10^6 splenic CD5+ T cells and 10^7 T-cell-depleted bone marrow cells. This mouse GVHD model was MHC-mismatched B6 to BALB/c, profiled day 7 or 14. This clone was detected only a few times. Any gene name here is a mouse gene name. From the germline J gene comes the end of the CDR3, since the read stops 1 residue before it. V lost 1 base, J lost 3 bases, and 7 bases lay in between. In germline, CDR1 is GFQATS, CDR2 STVNSAI. This CDR3 is built from 13 residues. Some clones are missing from TCRdb's copy, which holds only in-frame ones; the method was immunoSEQ multiplex PCR. Among about a thousand clones listed, around three fifths were seen once.

The source material was liver tissue. This receptor was taken from a female BALB/c mouse given C57BL/6 T cells with graft-versus-host disease after an allogeneic hematopoietic cell transplant. J is TRBJ2-1 and V is TRBV20; D may correspond to TRBD1 or TRBD2 (5 bases each). CDR3 loop: CGARAGAYAEQFF. The sequenced CDR3 bases are TGTGGTGCTAGGGCCGGGGCCTATGCTGAGCAGTTC.